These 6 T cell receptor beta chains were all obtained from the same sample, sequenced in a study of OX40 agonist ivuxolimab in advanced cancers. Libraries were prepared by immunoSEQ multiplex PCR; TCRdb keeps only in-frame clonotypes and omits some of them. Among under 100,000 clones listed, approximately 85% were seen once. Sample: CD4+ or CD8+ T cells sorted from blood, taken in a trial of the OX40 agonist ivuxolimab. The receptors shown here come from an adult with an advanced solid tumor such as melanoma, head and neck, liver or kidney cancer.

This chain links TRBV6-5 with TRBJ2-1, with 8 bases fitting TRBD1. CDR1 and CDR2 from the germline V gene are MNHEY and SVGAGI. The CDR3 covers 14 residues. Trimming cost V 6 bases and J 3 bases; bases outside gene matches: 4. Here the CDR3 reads CASSPGGDYNEQFF. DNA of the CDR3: TGTGCCAGCAGCCCAGGGGGCGACTACAATGAGCAGTTCTTC.

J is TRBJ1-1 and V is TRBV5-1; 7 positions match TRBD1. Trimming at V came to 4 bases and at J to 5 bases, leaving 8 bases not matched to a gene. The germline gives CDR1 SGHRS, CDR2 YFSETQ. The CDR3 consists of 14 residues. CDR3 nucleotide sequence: TGCGCCAGCAGCGACAGGGCAGGGGTGACTGAAGCTTTCTTT. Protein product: CASSDRAGVTEAFF.

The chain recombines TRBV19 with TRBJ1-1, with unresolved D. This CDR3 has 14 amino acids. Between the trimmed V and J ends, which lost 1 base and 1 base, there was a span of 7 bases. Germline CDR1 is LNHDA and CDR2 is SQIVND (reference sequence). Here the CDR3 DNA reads TGTGCCAGTAGTATAGGATACGGGAACACTGAAGCTTTCTTT. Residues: CASSIGYGNTEAFF.

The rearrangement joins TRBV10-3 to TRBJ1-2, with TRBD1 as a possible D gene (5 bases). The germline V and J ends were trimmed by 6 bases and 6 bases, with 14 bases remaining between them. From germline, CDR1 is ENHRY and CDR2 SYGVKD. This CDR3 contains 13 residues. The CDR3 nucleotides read TGTGCCATCAGGGACATAAAGTCGGATGGCTACACCTTC. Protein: CAIRDIKSDGYTF.

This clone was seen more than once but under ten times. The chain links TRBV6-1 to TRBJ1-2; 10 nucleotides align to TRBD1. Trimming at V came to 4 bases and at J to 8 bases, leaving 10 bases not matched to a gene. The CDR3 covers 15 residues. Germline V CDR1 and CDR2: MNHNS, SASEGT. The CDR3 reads CASSGTTGGNKGYTF. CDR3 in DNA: TGTGCCAGCAGTGGAACGACAGGGGGCAATAAAGGCTACACCTTC.

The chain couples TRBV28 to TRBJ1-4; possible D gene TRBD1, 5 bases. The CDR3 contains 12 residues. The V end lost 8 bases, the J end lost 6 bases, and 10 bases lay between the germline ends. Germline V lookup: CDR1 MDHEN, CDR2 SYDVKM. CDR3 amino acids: CASRRGDEKLFF. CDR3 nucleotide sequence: TGTGCCAGCCGCCGGGGGGATGAAAAACTGTTTTTT. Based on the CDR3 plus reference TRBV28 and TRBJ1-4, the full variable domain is DVKVTQSSRYLVKRTGEKVFLECVQDMDHENMFWYRQDPGLGLRLIYFSYDVKMKEKGDIPEGYSVSREKKERFSLILESASTNQTSMYLCASRRGDEKLFFGSGTQLSVL.